Reported below is one T cell receptor beta chain. Its antigen is undetermined. Trimming took off 3 bases at V and 4 bases at J, with 6 bases between the two ends. Germline values: CDR1 SGHVS, CDR2 FQNEAQ. The CDR3 is 12 amino acids. The data belong to a study of cytomegalovirus exposure and HLA in healthy donors. Broader study findings: A later analysis found that most CMV-associated TCR beta chains appeared HLA-restricted.

The PCR ran on 60 Vbeta and 13 Jbeta primers. Produced via immunoSEQ multiplex PCR; TCRdb's table is partial and in-frame only. This sample has 150,000 to 200,000 clones, with 78% found just once. The source of this sequence is a woman aged 25 to 39 in good health and CMV-seropositive. The source material was PBMCs. J is TRBJ2-5 and V is TRBV7-8, with D possibly being TRBD1 (5 bases). This CDR3 is CASSFDRETQYF. The CDR3 nucleotides read TGTGCCAGCAGCTTTGACAGAGAGACCCAGTACTTC.